These 27 T cell receptor beta chains were sequenced from one sample in a study of OX40 agonist ivuxolimab in advanced cancers. Sequencing was performed with immunoSEQ multiplex PCR; in TCRdb, only in-frame clones are kept and a portion is missing. The sample contains 45,000 to 50,000 clones, about 89% of which appear only once. This sample comprised CD4+ or CD8+ T cells sorted from blood, obtained in a trial of the OX40 agonist ivuxolimab. All receptors derive from an adult with an advanced solid tumor such as melanoma, head and neck, liver or kidney cancer.

J is TRBJ2-7 and V is TRBV4-2, with TRBD2 matching 9 bases. Germline CDR1 is LGHNA and CDR2 is YNFKEQ. The V gene end was trimmed by 0 bases and the J gene end by 3 bases; junction bases not matched to a gene: 3. The CDR3 runs to 15 residues. In DNA, the CDR3 is TGTGCCAGCAGCCAAGAGGCTAGCGGGGTCTACGAGCAGTACTTC. Its protein is CASSQEASGVYEQYF.

The chain is built from TRBV4-2 and TRBJ2-3, with a possible D match to TRBD2 (7 bases). The germline V gene has CDR1 LGHNA and CDR2 YNFKEQ. This CDR3 is built from 17 residues. The V end lost 5 bases, the J end lost 4 bases, and 22 bases lay between the germline ends. In DNA form, the CDR3 reads TGTGCCAGCAGCGAGACCGCTGTCGGGGGGCGTGCAGATACGCAGTATTTT. Amino acid sequence: CASSETAVGGRADTQYF.

V is TRBV29-1 and J is TRBJ2-5; D is possibly TRBD2 (5 bases). CDR3 length: 11 amino acids. Germline lookup yields CDR1 SQVTM and CDR2 ANQGSEA. The V end lost 5 bases, the J end lost 3 bases, and 7 bases lay between the germline ends. DNA for the CDR3: TGCAGCGTTCCCGGGGAAGAGACCCAGTACTTC. Its protein product is CSVPGEETQYF.

J is TRBJ2-7 and V is TRBV5-5; D is unresolved. Germline values: CDR1 SGHKS, CDR2 YYEKEE (reference sequence). This CDR3 comprises 11 residues. V gave up 2 bases and J gave up 5 bases, with 5 bases separating them. CDR3 bases: TGTGCCAGCAGCTTCCCCGACGAGCAGTACTTC. It specifies CASSFPDEQYF.

This clone was counted once. V gene TRBV29-1 combines with J gene TRBJ1-2; D is undetermined. V lost 1 base to trimming and J lost 4 bases, with 19 bases between them. The CDR3 sequence is 16 residues long. Germline loops: CDR1 SQVTM, CDR2 ANQGSEA. CDR3 sequence: CSVEGGERLEGYGYTF. DNA of the CDR3: TGCAGCGTTGAAGGCGGCGAACGACTTGAAGGCTATGGCTACACCTTC.

The chain employs TRBV28 and TRBJ1-5; D is uncertain. The length of the CDR3 is 14 residues. Germline assignment: CDR1 MDHEN and CDR2 SYDVKM. Trimming left V 3 bases short and J 6 bases short, with 12 bases between. CDR3 DNA: TGTGCCAGCAGTTTTCTAGGGTTGGGTCAGCCCCAGCATTTT. Protein: CASSFLGLGQPQHF.

The chain joins TRBV6-4 to TRBJ2-1, with 8 nucleotides matching TRBD1. Germline CDR1 is MRHNA and CDR2 is SNTAGT. After removal of 0 bases from V and 8 bases from J, the junction contained 6 bases not matched to a gene. The CDR3 has 15 amino acids. The CDR3, as DNA: TGTGCCAGCAGTGACTCGCGACAGGGGTGGGATGAGCAGTTCTTC. Its translation is CASSDSRQGWDEQFF.

The rearrangement joins TRBV6-5 to TRBJ1-5; tentatively, D is TRBD1 (6 bases). This CDR3 is 14 amino acids long. Germline V lookup: CDR1 MNHEY, CDR2 SVGAGI. V lost 5 bases to trimming and J lost 5 bases, with 13 bases between them. The DNA of the CDR3 is TGTGCCAGCAGTCTCACAGGGACGCATCAGCCCCAGCATTTT. Its translation: CASSLTGTHQPQHF.

This chain links TRBV7-6 with TRBJ1-6; 8 bases fit TRBD1. The CDR3 covers 16 residues. Germline assignment: CDR1 SGHVS and CDR2 FNYEAQ. Trimming removed 5 bases from V and 5 bases from J; junction bases left unmatched: 8. Here the CDR3 reads CASSASRGLDNSPLHF. The CDR3, as DNA: TGTGCCAGCAGCGCAAGCAGGGGGCTGGATAATTCACCCCTCCACTTT.

The chain uses TRBV27 and TRBJ2-5; D gene unclear. Germline V gives CDR1 MNHEY, CDR2 SMNVEV (reference sequence). This CDR3 contains 10 residues. The V and J ends lost 8 bases and 3 bases respectively, with 4 bases between them. The CDR3 region has the DNA TGTGCCAGCGGAAAAGAGACCCAGTACTTC. Translation gives CASGKETQYF.

The genes are TRBV5-8 and TRBJ1-1; 11 bases are shared with TRBD1. The CDR3 loop spans 14 amino acids. CDR1 and CDR2 from the germline V gene are SGHTS and YDEGEE. J lost 4 bases, V lost 3 bases, and 2 bases had no gene match. CDR3 protein: CASSWTGGITEAFF. The DNA of the CDR3 is TGTGCCAGCAGCTGGACAGGGGGCATCACTGAAGCTTTCTTT.

The chain joins TRBV10-2 to TRBJ2-5; 11 bases align to TRBD2. The CDR3 sequence is 16 residues long. CDR1 and CDR2 from the germline V gene are WSHSY and SAAADI. The trim removed 2 bases at V and 5 bases at J, leaving 7 bases unmatched. The CDR3 DNA reads TGCGCCAGCAGTGAGAGTAGCGGGGGGGCCGGGGAGACCCAGTACTTC. Residues: CASSESSGGAGETQYF.

The chain combines TRBV10-2 with TRBJ2-5; 8 nucleotides match TRBD1. The CDR3 consists of 15 residues. After removal of 7 bases from V and 3 bases from J, the junction contained 10 bases not matched to a gene. Germline V gene data show CDR1 as WSHSY and CDR2 as SAAADI. The CDR3 sequence is CASTRVGTGEETQYF. For the CDR3, the DNA is TGCGCCAGCACCCGAGTAGGGACAGGCGAAGAGACCCAGTACTTC.

Concerning this clone itself: Lacking the conserved final phenylalanine or tryptophan, this CDR3 likely reflects a read error. This chain connects TRBV23-1 to TRBJ1-2; possibly TRBD1 for D (5 bases). TRBV23-1 is marked as an open reading frame, function uncertain. The CDR3 is 13 amino acids. With 3 bases removed from V and 4 bases from J, the gap between germline ends came to 9 bases. The CDR3 nucleotides read TGCGCCAGCAGTCAGTGGGGCGCCTATGGCTACACCCTC. This sequence encodes CASSQWGAYGYTL.

This chain connects TRBV9 to TRBJ2-1, with 7 bases matching TRBD2. Trimming removed 4 bases from V and 1 base from J; junction bases left unmatched: 11. Germline CDR1 SGDLS, CDR2 YYNGEE. This CDR3 is 17 amino acids long. The DNA of the CDR3 is TGTGCCAGCAGCCCCCAGGGTGGGAGGGCTTCCTACAATGAGCAGTTCTTC. This sequence encodes CASSPQGGRASYNEQFF.

This clone has only one observation. The chain uses TRBV19 and TRBJ1-2, with a weak D call TRBD1 (5 bases). The ends were cut back, 3 bases at V and 4 bases at J, with 15 bases in the middle. The CDR3 is 15 amino acids. Germline V lookup: CDR1 LNHDA, CDR2 SQIVND (reference sequence). CDR3 nucleotide sequence: TGTGCCAGTAGTATTTGGGGCCGAGCCCCCTATGGCTACACCTTC. Translating it yields CASSIWGRAPYGYTF.

This chain joins TRBV9 and TRBJ1-2, with 9 nucleotides matching TRBD1. The ends lost 3 bases at V and 4 bases at J; junction bases unmatched: 4. Germline V gene lookup returns CDR1 SGDLS and CDR2 YYNGEE. The CDR3 consists of 14 residues. The DNA of the CDR3 is TGTGCCAGCAGCGGAGGGACAGGGCCCTATGGCTACACCTTC. Translating gives CASSGGTGPYGYTF.

This chain links TRBV19 with TRBJ2-4; 7 bases are shared with TRBD1. The CDR3 covers 16 residues. Germline V gene sequence: CDR1 LNHDA, CDR2 SQIVND (reference sequence). The junction had 10 bases not matched to a gene; V was cut back by 6 bases and J by 2 bases. In DNA form, the CDR3 reads TGTGCCAGTAGCTTGGGTAACAGGGGCCCCAAAAACATTCAGTACTTC. It is translated as CASSLGNRGPKNIQYF.

This clone has more than one count but fewer than ten. The chain employs TRBV6-1 and TRBJ2-7, with TRBD2 as a possible D gene (5 bases). Germline values: CDR1 MNHNS, CDR2 SASEGT. The CDR3 has 9 residues. V was clipped by 8 bases and J by 7 bases, with 6 bases between them. The CDR3 reads CASPGEQYF. CDR3 DNA sequence: TGTGCCAGCCCGGGAGAGCAGTACTTC.

The J gene is TRBJ2-1, the V gene TRBV9; D not resolved. With 0 bases removed from V and 5 bases from J, the gap between germline ends came to 6 bases. Germline V lookup: CDR1 SGDLS, CDR2 YYNGEE. The CDR3 extends over 13 amino acids. The CDR3 loop is CASSVVGDNEQFF. CDR3 nucleotides: TGTGCCAGCAGCGTAGTAGGAGACAATGAGCAGTTCTTC.

The chain carries TRBV4-2 and TRBJ1-1; D remains unclear. CDR1 is LGHNA, CDR2 YNFKEQ, per germline. Trimming removed 4 bases from V and 1 base from J, with 10 bases in between. The CDR3 contains 14 residues. For the CDR3, the DNA is TGTGCCAGCAGCCGGGCCCTCAAGAACACTGAAGCTTTCTTT. Its protein product is CASSRALKNTEAFF.

This clone was found a few times. The chain uses TRBV27 and TRBJ2-7; 7 bases line up with TRBD2. With 7 bases clipped from V and 6 bases from J, the junction kept 3 bases outside the gene matches. CDR3 length equals 11 residues. Per the germline V gene, CDR1 is MNHEY and CDR2 is SMNVEV (reference sequence). CDR3 amino acids: CASMGGTEQYF. In DNA, the CDR3 is TGTGCCAGCATGGGGGGGACCGAGCAGTACTTC.

The chain's CDR3 is CASSVGTSQYF. The DNA for the CDR3 is TGTGCCAGTAGTGTCGGGACTTCTCAGTATTTT. The chain carries TRBV19 and TRBJ2-3; D may be TRBD2 (6 bases). Trimming left V 5 bases short and J 12 bases short, with 12 bases between. Per germline, CDR1 LNHDA and CDR2 SQIVND (reference sequence). This CDR3 is 11 amino acids long.

This clone showed up just once. This chain connects TRBV7-9 to TRBJ2-5, with 7 nucleotides matching TRBD2. Germline loops: CDR1 SEHNR, CDR2 FQNEAQ (reference sequence). V was clipped by 5 bases and J by 1 base; unmatched bases: 10. The CDR3 loop spans 16 amino acids. The CDR3 DNA reads TGTGCCAGCAGCCCCCCAGGGACTAACTTCCAAGAGACCCAGTACTTC. Protein sequence: CASSPPGTNFQETQYF.

Only one count was recorded for this clone. V gene TRBV4-1 combines with J gene TRBJ2-1, with TRBD1 matching over 9 bases. The CDR3 sequence is 16 residues long. V was clipped by 1 base and J by 7 bases; unmatched bases: 8. The germline gives CDR1 MGHRA, CDR2 YSYEKL. CDR3 DNA: TGCGCCAGCAGCCAAGTTTTGGACAGGGGTGGGAATGAGCAGTTCTTC. It is translated as CASSQVLDRGGNEQFF.

The gene calls are TRBV7-9 and TRBJ2-1; 14 bases align to TRBD2. This CDR3 is built from 16 residues. The V segment lost 3 bases and the J segment 8 bases; nucleotides outside the gene matches: 6. Germline V lookup: CDR1 SEHNR, CDR2 FQNEAQ (reference sequence). The CDR3 coding sequence is TGTGCCAGCAGCTTGACTAGCGGGAGGGCCAGAGATGAGCAGTTCTTC. It encodes CASSLTSGRARDEQFF. The full variable domain, with the rest looked up from reference TRBV7-9 and TRBJ2-1, is DTGVSQNPRHKITKRGQNVTFRCDPISEHNRLYWYRQTLGQGPEFLTYFQNEAQLEKSRLLSDRFSAERPKGSFSTLEIQRTEQGDSAMYLCASSLTSGRARDEQFFGPGTRLTVL.

V and J are TRBV19 and TRBJ2-7; 8 bases agree with TRBD2. Germline V gene sequence: CDR1 LNHDA, CDR2 SQIVND (reference sequence). CDR3 length equals 13 residues. After removal of 4 bases from V and 7 bases from J, the junction contained 6 bases not matched to a gene. The CDR3 loop is CASSTLLAAEQYF. As DNA, the CDR3 is TGTGCCAGTAGTACCCTACTAGCGGCTGAGCAGTACTTC.